This entry features one T cell receptor beta chain sequence. This sample stems from a study of cytomegalovirus exposure and HLA in healthy donors. PCR involved 60 Vbeta and 13 Jbeta primers. Method: immunoSEQ multiplex PCR; TCRdb's copy keeps in-frame clones and lacks some. The sample includes 95,000 to 150,000 clones, 8% to 11% of them seen just once. Germline V lookup: CDR1 LNHNV, CDR2 YYDKDF (reference sequence). V was pared by 3 bases and J by 7 bases, with 3 bases of the junction left unmatched. This CDR3 is built from 15 residues. This clonotype was sampled from a woman aged 18-35 years in good health and CMV-seropositive. Sequencing was performed on PBMCs. This sequence joins TRBV15 and TRBJ2-2; 12 bases line up with TRBD1. In nucleotides, the CDR3 is TGTGCCACCAGCAGGGGGACAGGGGGCGACGGGGAGCTGTTTTTT. This codes for CATSRGTGGDGELFF.